This T cell receptor beta chain was captured by sequencing in a study of identifying expanded T cells in peripheral blood. Profiled with immunoSEQ multiplex PCR; TCRdb holds only in-frame clones, not every one. The sample comprises 80,000 to 95,000 clones, around 88% of which are singletons, and approximately 4% rests with the top ten. Details on this clone: The antigen is undetermined.

No infections or other immune events were documented during collection. Study-level findings and limits: Across healthy donors, higher total template counts meant significantly greater roughly two-week count variance. About 1.2 clones differed between technical replicates, versus around 16 and 19 over time.

Germline CDR1 reads MNHEY; CDR2 reads SVGAGI. V dropped 6 bases and J dropped 5 bases, with 14 bases sitting between them. The CDR3 loop spans 14 amino acids. The source material was blood. The TCR sequence derives from a person between 18 and 75 years old in good health. This chain links TRBV6-5 with TRBJ2-1; the D is unclear. In DNA, the CDR3 is TGTGCCAGCAGCCCCTCGAGGTACAACAATGAGCAGTTCTTC. Residues: CASSPSRYNNEQFF.